The 22 T cell receptor beta chains presented below share a single source sample, sequenced in a study of CD8+CD57+ T cells in acquired aplastic anemia. Template material for TCR beta VDJ and CDR3 profiling consisted of genomic DNA. TCRdb independently ran MiXCR on the reads; one entry per CDR3 protein. This table holds tens of thousands of distinct CDR3 sequences, about 78% found once. The source material was sorted CD4+, CD8+, or CD8+CD57+ T cells (not recorded which) from PBMCs. Source of these receptors: a human donor in good health, serving as a control.

V is TRBV13 and J is TRBJ1-1; no reliable D call. V was clipped by 5 bases and J by 2 bases, with 3 bases between them. The CDR3 is made up of 11 amino acids. Germline CDR1 and CDR2: PRHDT and FYEKMQ (reference sequence). The CDR3 coding sequence is TGTGCCAGCAGCGTAAACACTGAAGCTTTCTTT. Protein product: CASSVNTEAFF.

This clonotype was recorded a few times. The rearrangement joins TRBV10-3 to TRBJ2-5, with D unresolved. Germline CDR1 is ENHRY and CDR2 is SYGVKD. V was pared by 3 bases and J by 5 bases, with 7 bases between. The CDR3 has 12 residues. The CDR3 loop reads CAISDLGETQYF. DNA for the CDR3: TGTGCCATCAGTGATTTAGGGGAGACCCAGTACTTC.

The chain is built from TRBV12-3 or TRBV12-4 and TRBJ2-7; no definite D call. V was pared by 3 bases and J by 4 bases, with 10 bases between. This CDR3 region has 13 residues. DNA for the CDR3: TGTGCCAGCAGTTTGGCCCGATTGTACGAGCAGTACTTC. It specifies CASSLARLYEQYF.

This clonotype came up a few times. The V and J genes are TRBV15 and TRBJ1-1; D remains ambiguous. Germline V CDR1 and CDR2: LNHNV, YYDKDF (reference sequence). V shed 3 bases and J shed 6 bases, with 17 bases lying between them. The CDR3 consists of 15 residues. The CDR3 here is CATSSAWLGIAEAFF. CDR3 nucleotides: TGTGCCACCAGCAGTGCATGGTTGGGGATCGCTGAAGCTTTCTTT. The entire variable domain, with the rest obtained from reference TRBV15 and TRBJ1-1, is as follows: DAMVIQNPRYQVTQFGKPVTLSCSQTLNHNVMYWYQQKSSQAPKLLFHYYDKDFNNEADTPDNFQSRRPNTSFCFLDIRSPGLGDTAMYLCATSSAWLGIAEAFFGQGTRLTVV.

The V gene is TRBV19, the J gene TRBJ1-2; D is perhaps TRBD1 (6 bases). Germline CDR1 reads LNHDA; CDR2 reads SQIVND (reference sequence). V was shortened by 5 bases and J by 3 bases, with 16 bases between the two germline ends. The CDR3 is made up of 15 amino acids. CDR3 amino acids: CASSLWSSGDYGYTF. CDR3 in DNA: TGTGCCAGTAGTTTATGGTCTTCAGGGGACTATGGCTACACCTTC.

There are a few counts of this clonotype. V usage is TRBV4-1 and J usage is TRBJ2-3; D is unclear. The germline V and J ends were trimmed by 0 bases and 2 bases, with 9 bases remaining between them. CDR3 length: 15 residues. Germline values: CDR1 MGHRA, CDR2 YSYEKL. DNA of the CDR3: TGCGCCAGCAGCCAAGATCGTACCGTCACAGATACGCAGTATTTT. Its protein is CASSQDRTVTDTQYF.

This rearrangement joins TRBV4-1 to TRBJ1-1; 10 bases map to TRBD1. This CDR3 comprises 14 residues. After removal of 0 bases from V and 11 bases from J, the junction contained 6 bases not matched to a gene. Germline lookup yields CDR1 MGHRA and CDR2 YSYEKL. The CDR3: CASSQDEGTGVAFF. In nucleotides, the CDR3 is TGCGCCAGCAGCCAAGATGAAGGGACAGGGGTTGCTTTCTTT.

In this sample, this clonotype turned up once. The chain joins TRBV6-1 to TRBJ1-5; D perhaps matches TRBD1 (6 bases). The V end lost 10 bases, the J end lost 0 bases, and 13 bases lay between the germline ends. Looked up from germline, CDR1 is MNHNS and CDR2 is SASEGT. The CDR3 has 14 residues. In DNA form, the CDR3 reads TGTGCCATCAGACAGGACGGTAGCAATCAGCCCCAGCATTTT. This codes for CAIRQDGSNQPQHF.

The rearrangement uses TRBV5-6 and TRBJ2-5, with 10 bases lining up with TRBD2. This CDR3 has 15 amino acids. V lost 7 bases, J lost 3 bases, and 9 bases stayed unmatched. Germline V lookup: CDR1 SGHDT, CDR2 YYEEEE. The CDR3 nucleotides are TGTGCCAGCGGCCTGGGACTAGCGAACGAAGAGACCCAGTACTTC. Its translation is CASGLGLANEETQYF.

The chain employs TRBV10-3 and TRBJ1-2; no firm D call. The CDR3 runs to 12 residues. From germline, CDR1 is ENHRY and CDR2 SYGVKD. The ends were cut back, 0 bases at V and 12 bases at J, with 11 bases in the middle. The CDR3 is CAISESGWGNTF. The CDR3 bases are TGTGCCATCAGTGAGTCGGGATGGGGAAACACCTTC.

The V and J genes are TRBV7-4 and TRBJ2-3, with D tentatively TRBD1 (6 bases). This CDR3 is built from 15 residues. Deletions cut 7 bases from V and 6 bases from J, with 20 bases between. The V gene's germline CDR1 is SGHVT and CDR2 SQSDAQ. The CDR3 nucleotides are TGTGCCAGCATTTCCCTATACAGGGTATGGGATACGCAGTATTTT. Its translation: CASISLYRVWDTQYF. The full variable domain, completed using reference TRBV7-4 and TRBJ2-3, is GAGVSQSPRYKVAKRGRDVALRCDSISGHVTLYWYRQTLGQGSEVLTYSQSDAQRDKSGRPSGRFSAERPERSVSTLKIQRTEQGDSAVYLCASISLYRVWDTQYFGPGTRLTVL.

The chain combines TRBV15 with TRBJ2-5; 7 bases map to TRBD2. With V trimmed by 3 bases and J by 4 bases, 8 bases remained unmatched. Per the germline V gene, CDR1 is LNHNV and CDR2 is YYDKDF (reference sequence). The CDR3 sequence is 15 residues long. The CDR3: CATSSPAGERETQYF. The CDR3 coding sequence is TGTGCCACCAGCAGCCCCGCGGGGGAGAGAGAGACCCAGTACTTC.

The V gene is TRBV2, the J gene TRBJ2-5; 11 bases map to TRBD2. The CDR3 is made up of 15 amino acids. Germline V gene lookup returns CDR1 SNHLY and CDR2 FYNNEI. Trimming took 7 bases from V and 3 from J; bases not matched to a gene: 7. CDR3 loop: CASIGLAGVKETQYF. The CDR3 DNA is TGTGCCAGCATTGGACTAGCGGGTGTTAAAGAGACCCAGTACTTC.

In nucleotides, the CDR3 is TGCAGCGTTACGCTAGCGGGGGGCCGAAACATTCAGTACTTC. Protein product: CSVTLAGGRNIQYF. The V call is TRBV29-1, the J call TRBJ2-4; 11 positions agree with TRBD2. Trimming removed 5 bases from V and 6 bases from J; junction bases left unmatched: 6. CDR1 SQVTM and CDR2 ANQGSEA come from the germline V gene. The CDR3 loop spans 14 amino acids.

This clonotype was found once. The chain uses TRBV25-1 and TRBJ1-4; 7 bases map to TRBD1. Germline CDR1 reads MGHDK; CDR2 reads SYGVNS. The CDR3 has 15 amino acids. J was trimmed by 3 bases and V by 1 base; bases with no gene match: 2. Written as DNA, the CDR3 is TGTGCCAGCAGTGAATCGGGACAGCCTAATGAAAAACTGTTTTTT. Its translation: CASSESGQPNEKLFF.

The chain joins TRBV7-3 to TRBJ1-2; D call uncertain. Trimming took off 5 bases at V and 4 bases at J, with 11 bases between the two ends. CDR3 length equals 13 residues. Germline V gene sequence: CDR1 SGHTA, CDR2 FQGTGA. This CDR3 reads CASSQLTVYGYTF. As DNA, the CDR3 is TGTGCCAGCAGCCAATTAACGGTCTATGGCTACACCTTC.

The chain employs TRBV2 and TRBJ2-5; 8 bases match TRBD2. Per the germline V gene, CDR1 is SNHLY and CDR2 is FYNNEI. This CDR3 comprises 13 residues. V lost 9 bases, J lost 5 bases, and 8 bases stayed unmatched. The CDR3 reads CARSGLVGETQYF. In DNA, the CDR3 is TGTGCCAGATCGGGACTAGTCGGTGAGACCCAGTACTTC. Filled out from reference TRBV2 and TRBJ2-5, the complete variable domain reads EPEVTQTPSHQVTQMGQEVILRCVPISNHLYFYWYRQILGQKVEFLVSFYNNEISEKSEIFDDQFSVERPDGSNFTLKIRSTKLEDSAMYFCARSGLVGETQYFGPGTRLLVL.

This chain connects TRBV7-9 to TRBJ2-3; D is possibly TRBD1 (6 bases). Germline V gene lookup returns CDR1 SEHNR and CDR2 FQNEAQ (reference sequence). This CDR3 spans 14 amino acids. V lost 1 base to trimming and J lost 2 bases, with 7 bases between them. The CDR3 DNA reads as TGTGCCAGCAGCTTAGGACAGGCCACAGATACGCAGTATTTT. Its translation is CASSLGQATDTQYF. Complete variable domain (other parts from reference TRBV7-9 and TRBJ2-3): DTGVSQNPRHKITKRGQNVTFRCDPISEHNRLYWYRQTLGQGPEFLTYFQNEAQLEKSRLLSDRFSAERPKGSFSTLEIQRTEQGDSAMYLCASSLGQATDTQYFGPGTRLTVL.

The chain couples TRBV20-1 to TRBJ1-2; no reliable D call. CDR1 is DFQATT, CDR2 SNEGSKA, per germline (reference sequence). The V end lost 1 base, the J end lost 2 bases, and 17 bases lay between the germline ends. The CDR3 runs to 16 residues. The CDR3 nucleotides are TGCAGTGCTAGAGCACGGACGGCCAACCTAAACTATGGCTACACCTTC. Protein product: CSARARTANLNYGYTF.

The chain employs TRBV19 and TRBJ2-1; the D is unclear. The germline V gene has CDR1 LNHDA and CDR2 SQIVND (reference sequence). V was shortened by 9 bases and J by 0 bases, with 3 bases between the two germline ends. This CDR3 has 11 residues. The CDR3 DNA sequence: TGTGCCAGCTACTCCTACAATGAGCAGTTCTTC. It yields the protein CASYSYNEQFF.

The chain couples TRBV24-1 to TRBJ2-3; D is perhaps TRBD2 (6 bases). This CDR3 has 13 residues. Between the trimmed V and J ends, which lost 1 base and 9 bases, there was a span of 10 bases. Germline CDR1 and CDR2: KGHDR and SFDVKD. CDR3 in amino acids: CATSDFGRYTQYF. CDR3 bases: TGTGCCACCAGTGATTTCGGGAGATACACGCAGTATTTT.

The CDR3 bases are TGCGCCACGTCGGGCCCTCCCTGGGAAGAGACCCAGTACTTC. Encoded protein: CATSGPPWEETQYF. The chain combines TRBV10-2 with TRBJ2-5; the D is unclear. This CDR3 has 14 residues. Germline V gene data show CDR1 as WSHSY and CDR2 as SAAADI. V gave up 10 bases and J gave up 3 bases, with 18 bases separating them.